Presented here are 9 T cell receptor beta chains from one specimen sequenced in a study of cytomegalovirus exposure and HLA in healthy donors. Only in-frame clones appear in the TCRdb table, and some are missing; sequencing was by immunoSEQ multiplex PCR. The sample has around 93,000 clones, about 85% seen once. Sample: PBMCs. The receptors come from a man younger than 35 in good health and CMV-seropositive.

The chain recombines TRBV6-4 with TRBJ1-5; 8 nucleotides line up with TRBD1. This CDR3 region has 13 residues. In germline, CDR1 is MRHNA, CDR2 SNTAGT. Trimming cost V 3 bases and J 5 bases; bases outside gene matches: 0. The CDR3 here is CASSETGDQPQHF. CDR3 bases: TGTGCCAGCAGTGAGACAGGGGATCAGCCCCAGCATTTT.

The rearrangement uses TRBV28 and TRBJ1-2; the match to TRBD1 covers 9 bases. Germline CDR1 is MDHEN and CDR2 is SYDVKM. V dropped 5 bases and J dropped 4; count of bases not matched to a gene: 5. This CDR3 is built from 14 residues. CDR3 in amino acids: CASSIPGQGYGYTF. Written as DNA, the CDR3 is TGTGCCAGCAGTATCCCGGGACAGGGCTATGGCTACACCTTC.

The rearrangement uses TRBV13 and TRBJ2-7; 10 bases agree with TRBD1. The V segment lost 5 bases and the J segment 3 bases; nucleotides outside the gene matches: 7. Germline CDR1 and CDR2: PRHDT and FYEKMQ (reference sequence). The CDR3 contains 15 residues. The CDR3 sequence is CASSLSGQGSYEQYV. The CDR3 region has the DNA TGTGCCAGCAGCCTATCGGGACAGGGGAGCTACGAGCAGTACGTC.

This clone showed up just a few times. V usage is TRBV7-2 and J usage is TRBJ2-4; D is ambiguous. The CDR3 spans 12 residues. Germline assignment: CDR1 SGHTA and CDR2 FQGNSA. The V gene lost 4 bases and the J gene lost 8 bases, with 9 bases spanning the gap. CDR3 DNA sequence: TGTGCCAGCAGCTACCGTAGTGACATTCAGTACTTC. Encoded protein: CASSYRSDIQYF. The variable domain in full, with the rest retrieved from reference TRBV7-2 and TRBJ2-4, is GAGVSQSPSNKVTEKGKDVELRCDPISGHTALYWYRQSLGQGLEFLIYFQGNSAPDKSGLPSDRFSAERTGGSVSTLTIQRTQQEDSAVYLCASSYRSDIQYFGAGTRLSVL.

The chain joins TRBV2 to TRBJ2-5; the match to TRBD1 covers 9 bases. Germline lookup yields CDR1 SNHLY and CDR2 FYNNEI. This CDR3 contains 15 residues. With 4 bases clipped from V and 5 bases from J, the junction kept 8 bases outside the gene matches. CDR3 coding DNA: TGTGCCAGCAGTGGACAGGGGGTGGGGGGTGAGACCCAGTACTTC. Residues: CASSGQGVGGETQYF.

This rearrangement joins TRBV5-1 to TRBJ2-7; D remains ambiguous. V gave up 2 bases and J gave up 0 bases, with 9 bases separating them. CDR1 and CDR2 (germline): SGHRS, YFSETQ. This CDR3 region has 14 residues. CDR3 amino acids: CASSFTFGSYEQYF. The CDR3 nucleotides read TGCGCCAGCAGCTTCACTTTTGGCTCCTACGAGCAGTACTTC.

The chain is built from TRBV29-1 and TRBJ1-2; 10 bases align to TRBD1. The CDR3 contains 15 residues. Germline trimming cut 4 bases from V and 4 bases from J; bases unmatched to any gene: 9. Germline-derived CDR1 and CDR2 are SQVTM and ANQGSEA. CDR3 nucleotide sequence: TGCAGCGTTGCTGACAGGGGGCCACCGGTCTATGGCTACACCTTC. Its protein product is CSVADRGPPVYGYTF.

This chain joins TRBV2 and TRBJ2-3; the match to TRBD2 covers 16 bases. The V gene's germline CDR1 is SNHLY and CDR2 FYNNEI. V lost 6 bases, J lost 11 bases, and 5 bases stayed unmatched. The CDR3 runs to 14 residues. This CDR3 reads CASRLGTSGGGQYF. Written as DNA, the CDR3 is TGTGCCAGCAGGCTGGGGACTAGCGGGGGGGGGCAGTATTTT.

The V call is TRBV5-1, the J call TRBJ2-6, with unresolved D. Germline-derived CDR1 and CDR2 are SGHRS and YFSETQ. V dropped 0 bases and J dropped 0 bases, with 10 bases sitting between them. The CDR3 totals 17 residues. The CDR3 bases are TGCGCCAGCAGCTTGGCGTCAGCGTACTCTGGGGCCAACGTCCTGACTTTC. Translation: CASSLASAYSGANVLTF. The complete variable domain, with remaining parts taken from reference TRBV5-1 and TRBJ2-6, reads KAGVTQTPRYLIKTRGQQVTLSCSPISGHRSVSWYQQTPGQGLQFLFEYFSETQRNKGNFPGRFSGRQFSNSRSEMNVSTLELGDSALYLCASSLASAYSGANVLTFGAGSRLTVL.